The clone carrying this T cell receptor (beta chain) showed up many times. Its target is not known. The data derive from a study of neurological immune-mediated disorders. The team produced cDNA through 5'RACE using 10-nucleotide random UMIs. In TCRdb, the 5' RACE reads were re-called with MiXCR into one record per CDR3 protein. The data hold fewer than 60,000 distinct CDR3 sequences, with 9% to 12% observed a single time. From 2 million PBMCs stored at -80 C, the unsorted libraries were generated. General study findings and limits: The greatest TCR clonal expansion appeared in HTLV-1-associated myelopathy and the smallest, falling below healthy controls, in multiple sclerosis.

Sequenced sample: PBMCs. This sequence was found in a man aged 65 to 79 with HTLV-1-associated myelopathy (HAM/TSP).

CDR3 region: CASSLGTGGAGANVLTF. CDR3 bases: TGCGCCAGCAGCTTGGGGACAGGGGGCGCCGGGGCCAACGTCCTGACTTTC. The chain is built from TRBV5-1 and TRBJ2-6, with TRBD1 matching over 11 bases. V was clipped by 0 bases and J by 4 bases; unmatched bases: 3. From germline, CDR1 is SGHRS and CDR2 YFSETQ. The CDR3 spans 17 residues.